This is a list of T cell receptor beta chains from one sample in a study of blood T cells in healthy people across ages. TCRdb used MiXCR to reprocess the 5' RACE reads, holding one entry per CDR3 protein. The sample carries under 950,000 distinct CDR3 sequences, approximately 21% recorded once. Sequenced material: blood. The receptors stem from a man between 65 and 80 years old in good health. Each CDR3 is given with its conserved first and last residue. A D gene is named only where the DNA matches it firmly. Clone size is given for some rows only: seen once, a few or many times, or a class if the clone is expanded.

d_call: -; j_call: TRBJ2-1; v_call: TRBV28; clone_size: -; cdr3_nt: TGTGCCAGCAGTTTTGGGGGTTCAAGGAATGAGCAGTTCTTC; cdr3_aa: CASSFGGSRNEQFF
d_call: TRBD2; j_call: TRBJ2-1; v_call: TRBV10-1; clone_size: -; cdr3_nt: TGCGCCAGCCAACTAGCGGGGGGCCGGGAGCAGTTCTTC; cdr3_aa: CASQLAGGREQFF
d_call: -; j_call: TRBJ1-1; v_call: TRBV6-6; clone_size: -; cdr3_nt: TGTGCCAGCAGACGCGGACAGCTATTTAGTTTCTTT; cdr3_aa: CASRRGQLFSFF
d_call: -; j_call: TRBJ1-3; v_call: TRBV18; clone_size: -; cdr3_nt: TGTGCCAGCTCACCGACTTGGGGAGGAAACACCATATATTTT; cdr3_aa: CASSPTWGGNTIYF
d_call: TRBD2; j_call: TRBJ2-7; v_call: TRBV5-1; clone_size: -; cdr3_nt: TGCGCCAGCAGCTTGGCCGGGGGGTCGATCTCCTACGAGCAGTACTTC; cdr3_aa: CASSLAGGSISYEQYF
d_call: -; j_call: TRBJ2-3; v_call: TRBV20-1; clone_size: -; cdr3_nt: TGCAGTGCTCGGAGGGGTGCAGATACGCAGTATTTT; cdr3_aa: CSARRGADTQYF
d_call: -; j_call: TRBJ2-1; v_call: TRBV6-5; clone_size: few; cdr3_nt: TGTGCCAGCAGCCACTTCGGACGGAGCTCCTACAATGAGCAGTTCTTC; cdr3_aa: CASSHFGRSSYNEQFF
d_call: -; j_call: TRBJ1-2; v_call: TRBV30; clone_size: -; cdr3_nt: TGTGCCTGGAGGGGACGGACCGACTATGGCTACACCTTC; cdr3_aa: CAWRGRTDYGYTF
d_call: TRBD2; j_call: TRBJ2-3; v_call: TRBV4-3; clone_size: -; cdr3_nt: TGCGCCAGCAGCCCCTGGACTAGCGGGGGAGGGAGAGATACGCAGTATTTT; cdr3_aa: CASSPWTSGGGRDTQYF
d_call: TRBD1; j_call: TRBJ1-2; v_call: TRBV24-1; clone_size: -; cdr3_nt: TGTGCCACCAGACCATCAGGACAGGGGGCTTTTGGCTACACCTTC; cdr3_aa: CATRPSGQGAFGYTF
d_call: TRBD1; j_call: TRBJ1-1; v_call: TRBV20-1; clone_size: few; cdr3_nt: TGCAGTGCAACGGACAGGATTGGGACTGAAGCTTTCTTT; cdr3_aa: CSATDRIGTEAFF
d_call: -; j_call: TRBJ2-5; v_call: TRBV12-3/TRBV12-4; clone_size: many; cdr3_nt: TGTGCCAGTGCGCGCCAGCTCCAAGAGACCCAGTACTTC; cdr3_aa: CASARQLQETQYF
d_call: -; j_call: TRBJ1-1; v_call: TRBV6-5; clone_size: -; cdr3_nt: TGTGCCTCAGCGGCCCCAATGAACACTGAAGCTTTCTTT; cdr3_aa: CASAAPMNTEAFF
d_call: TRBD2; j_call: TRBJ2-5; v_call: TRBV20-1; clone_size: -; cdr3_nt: TGCAGTGCTAGTCGGCTAGCGGGGGGCCTCCAAGAGACCCAGTACTTC; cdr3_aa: CSASRLAGGLQETQYF
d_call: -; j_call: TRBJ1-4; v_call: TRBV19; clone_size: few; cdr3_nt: TGTGCCAGTAGTCCTGGACAGACTACAACTAATGAAAAACTGTTTTTT; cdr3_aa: CASSPGQTTTNEKLFF
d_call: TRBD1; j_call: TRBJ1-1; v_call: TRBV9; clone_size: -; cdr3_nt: TGTGCCAGCAGCGTAGTGACAGGGGGCGAGGGAGCTTTCTTT; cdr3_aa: CASSVVTGGEGAFF
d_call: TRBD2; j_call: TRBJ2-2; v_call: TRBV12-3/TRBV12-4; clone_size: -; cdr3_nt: TGTGCCAGCAGTTTTGGACTAGGCATCGGCGGGGAGCTGTTTTTT; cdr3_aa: CASSFGLGIGGELFF
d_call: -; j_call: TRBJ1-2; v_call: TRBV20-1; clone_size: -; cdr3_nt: TGCAGTGCTAGAGATGCCCTTACACAGAACTATGGCTACACCTTC; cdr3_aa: CSARDALTQNYGYTF
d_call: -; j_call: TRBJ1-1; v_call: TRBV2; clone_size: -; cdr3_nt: TGTGCCAGCACCGGGGGGCAGGAAGCTTTCTTT; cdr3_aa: CASTGGQEAFF
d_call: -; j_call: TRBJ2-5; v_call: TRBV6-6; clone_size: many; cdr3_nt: TGTGCCAGCAGTTACTCGTACCAAGAGACCCAGTACTTC; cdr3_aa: CASSYSYQETQYF
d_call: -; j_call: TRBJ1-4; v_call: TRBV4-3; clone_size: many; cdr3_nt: TGCGCCAGCAGCGAGAAGTTCAGGGCTGAAAAACTGTTTTTT; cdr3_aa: CASSEKFRAEKLFF
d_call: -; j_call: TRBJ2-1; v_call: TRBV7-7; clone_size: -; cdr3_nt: TGTGCCAGCAGCTTAGTCGCGGGCCGCTACAATGAGCAGTTCTTC; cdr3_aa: CASSLVAGRYNEQFF
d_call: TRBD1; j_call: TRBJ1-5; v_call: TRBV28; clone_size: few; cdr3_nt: TGTGCCAGCAGTTTATTAGAATGGACAGGGCGAAATCAGCCCCAGCATTTT; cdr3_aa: CASSLLEWTGRNQPQHF
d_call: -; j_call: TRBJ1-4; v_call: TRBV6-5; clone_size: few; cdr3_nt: TGTGCCAGCAGTTACACACCCATGGTCAGGGTGGATGCAACTAATGAAAAACTGTTTTTT; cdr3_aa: CASSYTPMVRVDATNEKLFF